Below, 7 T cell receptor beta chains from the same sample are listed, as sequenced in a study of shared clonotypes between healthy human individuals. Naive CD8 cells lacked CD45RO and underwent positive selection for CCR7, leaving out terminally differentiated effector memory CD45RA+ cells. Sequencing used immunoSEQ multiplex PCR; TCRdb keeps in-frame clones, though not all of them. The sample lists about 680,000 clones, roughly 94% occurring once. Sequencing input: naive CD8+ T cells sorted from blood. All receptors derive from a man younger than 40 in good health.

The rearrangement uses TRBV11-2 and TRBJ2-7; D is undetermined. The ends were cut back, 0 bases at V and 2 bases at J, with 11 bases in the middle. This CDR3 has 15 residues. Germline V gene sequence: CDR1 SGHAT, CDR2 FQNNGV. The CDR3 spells CASSLDPTPTYEQYF. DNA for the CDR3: TGTGCCAGCAGCTTAGATCCGACGCCGACCTACGAGCAGTACTTC.

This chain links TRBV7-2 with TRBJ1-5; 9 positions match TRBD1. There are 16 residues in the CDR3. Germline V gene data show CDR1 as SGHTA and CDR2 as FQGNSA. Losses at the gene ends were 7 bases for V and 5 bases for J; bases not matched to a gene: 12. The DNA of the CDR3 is TGTGCCAGCACCCCTGTGACAGGGGGTATTGATCAGCCCCAGCATTTT. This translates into CASTPVTGGIDQPQHF. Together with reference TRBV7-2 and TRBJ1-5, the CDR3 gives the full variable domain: GAGVSQSPSNKVTEKGKDVELRCDPISGHTALYWYRQSLGQGLEFLIYFQGNSAPDKSGLPSDRFSAERTGGSVSTLTIQRTQQEDSAVYLCASTPVTGGIDQPQHFGDGTRLSIL.

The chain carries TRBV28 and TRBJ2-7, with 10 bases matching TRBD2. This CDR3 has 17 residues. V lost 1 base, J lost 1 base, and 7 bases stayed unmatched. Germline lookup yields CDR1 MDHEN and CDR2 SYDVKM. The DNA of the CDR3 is TGTGCCAGCAGTTTATCTCTAGCGGGAGCGACGTCCTACGAGCAGTACTTC. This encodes CASSLSLAGATSYEQYF.

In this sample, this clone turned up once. CDR3 region: CASSRYQGFWHEQYF. The CDR3 bases are TGTGCCAGCAGCAGATATCAGGGTTTTTGGCACGAGCAGTACTTC. The chain joins TRBV21-1 to TRBJ2-7; TRBD1 is taken as the D call from the table, unchecked against the DNA. TRBV21-1 is assigned pseudogene status. CDR3 length equals 15 residues.

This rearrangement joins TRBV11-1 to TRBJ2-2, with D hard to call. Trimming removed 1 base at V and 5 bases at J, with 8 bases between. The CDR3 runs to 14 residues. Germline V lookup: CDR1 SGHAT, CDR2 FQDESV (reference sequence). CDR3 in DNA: TGTGCCAGCAGCTTAGGTCCGGTTACCGGGGAGCTGTTTTTT. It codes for CASSLGPVTGELFF.

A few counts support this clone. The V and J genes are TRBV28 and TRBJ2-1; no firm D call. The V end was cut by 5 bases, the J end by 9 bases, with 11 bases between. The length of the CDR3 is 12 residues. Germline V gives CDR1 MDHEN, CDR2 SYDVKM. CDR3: CASSPSWGEQFF. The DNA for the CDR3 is TGTGCCAGCAGTCCCAGTTGGGGTGAGCAGTTCTTC.

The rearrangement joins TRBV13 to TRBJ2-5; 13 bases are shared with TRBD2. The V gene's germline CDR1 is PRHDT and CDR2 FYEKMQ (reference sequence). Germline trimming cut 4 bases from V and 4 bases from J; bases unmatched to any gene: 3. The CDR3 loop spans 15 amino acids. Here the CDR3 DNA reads TGTGCCAGCAGCTACGGACTAGCGGGAGCAGAGACCCAGTACTTC. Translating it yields CASSYGLAGAETQYF.